Presented here are 25 T cell receptor beta chains from one specimen sequenced in a study of T cell repertoires in cytomegalovirus infection (dated by TCRdb to 2018 to 2020). This sample was sequenced with an Illumina HiSeq 1500. In TCRdb, the public reads were trimmed at Q25 with fastp and aligned with MiXCR, with productive beta chains retained. Each entry is one CDR3 protein sequence, shown with its most common DNA and genes. A total of approximately 250,000 distinct CDR3 sequences appear in this sample, roughly 22% of them only once. The ten largest clonotypes hold around a sixth of the sample. Sequencing used CD8+ T cells from PBMCs. All receptors derive from a human donor in good health (CMV status not recorded). Some clones in this sample may be carry-over from other donors' samples.

This clonotype was observed at least ten times. The chain combines TRBV7-6 with TRBJ1-1; tentatively, D is TRBD1 (6 bases). Germline CDR1 reads SGHVS; CDR2 reads FNYEAQ. The CDR3 runs 13 residues. Trimming took off 5 bases at V and 5 bases at J, with 12 bases between the two ends. CDR3: CASSRQGYTEAFF. The CDR3 bases are TGTGCCAGCAGCCGCCAGGGGTATACTGAAGCTTTCTTT.

The chain carries TRBV5-4 and TRBJ2-1; D is perhaps TRBD2 (6 bases). This CDR3 is 15 amino acids long. The germline V gene encodes CDR1 SGHNT and CDR2 YYREEE (reference sequence). V was clipped by 0 bases and J by 6 bases, with 13 bases between them. The CDR3 loop is CASSLDGGSGNEQFF. The CDR3, as DNA: TGTGCCAGCAGCTTGGACGGGGGTTCCGGCAATGAGCAGTTCTTC.

This chain joins TRBV13 and TRBJ2-1; TRBD2 matches 11 bases. The ends lost 5 bases at V and 5 bases at J; junction bases unmatched: 8. Germline V CDR1 and CDR2: PRHDT, FYEKMQ (reference sequence). The CDR3 is 16 residues long. The CDR3 DNA follows: TGTGCCAGCAGCCCAAGACTAGCGGGGACCGACAATGAGCAGTTCTTC. This gives the protein CASSPRLAGTDNEQFF.

The chain combines TRBV19 with TRBJ2-1; 13 bases agree with TRBD2. Trimming removed 10 bases from V and 4 bases from J; junction bases left unmatched: 10. CDR1 and CDR2 from the germline V gene are LNHDA and SQIVND (reference sequence). This CDR3 is built from 16 residues. The CDR3 protein is CATARTSGGLYNEQFF. In DNA, the CDR3 is TGTGCCACCGCGAGGACTAGCGGGGGCCTGTACAATGAGCAGTTCTTC.

This clonotype turned up a few times. The genes are TRBV28 and TRBJ1-2; a weak D match, TRBD1 (5 bases). V lost 10 bases and J 3 bases, leaving 15 bases between the germline ends. The CDR3 contains 13 residues. From germline, CDR1 is MDHEN and CDR2 SYDVKM. The CDR3: CATEPDTYYGYTF. The CDR3 DNA is TGTGCCACCGAGCCGGACACATACTATGGCTACACCTTC.

This chain links TRBV9 with TRBJ2-1, with a weak D call TRBD2 (5 bases). The germline V gene has CDR1 SGDLS and CDR2 YYNGEE. Trimming stripped 4 bases from V and 2 bases from J, with 16 bases between. There are 16 residues in the CDR3. The CDR3 nucleotides are TGTGCCAGCAGCATAGCTTCGGGGAACCCCTACAATGAGCAGTTCTTC. Translating gives CASSIASGNPYNEQFF.

J is TRBJ1-1 and V is TRBV27; D not resolved. Trimming took 0 bases from V and 4 from J, leaving 6 bases between them. The CDR3 has 13 residues. In germline, CDR1 is MNHEY, CDR2 SMNVEV (reference sequence). The chain's CDR3 is CASSLSVATEAFF. Written as DNA, the CDR3 is TGTGCCAGCAGTTTATCGGTCGCCACTGAAGCTTTCTTT.

This chain joins TRBV6-6 and TRBJ1-5, with unresolved D. Trimming pared 6 bases from V and 3 bases from J, leaving 3 bases between. Germline V lookup: CDR1 MNHNY, CDR2 SVGAGI (reference sequence). The length of the CDR3 is 11 residues. CDR3 sequence: CASRINQPQHF. DNA of the CDR3: TGTGCCAGCAGGATCAATCAGCCCCAGCATTTT.

This clonotype came up many times. V usage is TRBV7-8 and J usage is TRBJ2-7; 10 bases map to TRBD1. Trimming took 0 bases from V and 0 from J; bases not matched to a gene: 8. This CDR3 spans 18 amino acids. Germline-derived CDR1 and CDR2 are SGHVS and FQNEAQ. The CDR3 loop reads CASSLAPGQGSYSYEQYF. DNA for the CDR3: TGTGCCAGCAGCTTAGCCCCGGGACAGGGGAGCTACTCCTACGAGCAGTACTTC. Complete variable domain (other parts from reference TRBV7-8 and TRBJ2-7): GAGVSQSPRYKVAKRGQDVALRCDPISGHVSLFWYQQALGQGPEFLTYFQNEAQLDKSGLPSDRFFAERPEGSVSTLKIQRTQQEDSAVYLCASSLAPGQGSYSYEQYFGPGTRLTVT.

The chain recombines TRBV12-3 or TRBV12-4 with TRBJ1-6, with D uncertain. This CDR3 has 14 residues. Trimming stripped 0 bases from V and 12 bases from J, with 12 bases between. The CDR3 DNA reads as TGTGCCAGCAGTTTAGCGGGAGCTCTTGGACCCCTCCACTTT. This sequence encodes CASSLAGALGPLHF.

Notes on this clonotype: This may stem from a read error, because a much larger clone lies one nucleotide away. The V and J genes are TRBV7-6 and TRBJ2-2; either TRBD1 or TRBD2 may supply D (5 bases each). The germline V gene has CDR1 SGHVS and CDR2 FNYEAQ. V lost 6 bases and J lost 7, with 15 bases in between. CDR3 size: 14 residues. In DNA, the CDR3 is TGTGCCAGCAGTCGGGGACCTTACATCGGGGAGCTGTTTTTT. Translated: CASSRGPYIGELFF.

The chain employs TRBV11-2 and TRBJ1-1; 7 bases line up with TRBD1. V lost 6 bases, J lost 2 bases, and 6 bases stayed unmatched. The CDR3 has 14 residues. CDR1 is SGHAT and CDR2 is FQNNGV in the germline V gene. DNA for the CDR3: TGTGCCAGCAGGGAGGGGACAGCAAACACTGAAGCTTTCTTT. Translating gives CASREGTANTEAFF.

This clonotype was detected ten times or more. The rearrangement joins TRBV7-9 to TRBJ2-5, with D possibly being TRBD1 or TRBD2 (6 bases each). This CDR3 has 16 amino acids. Germline-derived CDR1 and CDR2 are SEHNR and FQNEAQ (reference sequence). V lost 4 bases, J lost 5 bases, and 20 bases lay in between. This chain's CDR3 is CASSSLITGTWETQYF. The CDR3 DNA follows: TGTGCCAGCAGCTCCCTCATCACAGGGACTTGGGAGACCCAGTACTTC.

This chain links TRBV9 with TRBJ2-2, with D possibly being TRBD1 (5 bases). Germline values: CDR1 SGDLS, CDR2 YYNGEE. CDR3 length equals 15 residues. Trimming took 0 bases from V and 4 from J, leaving 10 bases between them. CDR3 DNA sequence: TGTGCCAGCAGCGTAGAAGGGGTAGGCACCGGGGAGCTGTTTTTT. Encoded protein: CASSVEGVGTGELFF. Full variable domain (remainder filled in from reference TRBV9 and TRBJ2-2): DSGVTQTPKHLITATGQRVTLRCSPRSGDLSVYWYQQSLDQGLQFLIQYYNGEERAKGNILERFSAQQFPDLHSELNLSSLELGDSALYFCASSVEGVGTGELFFGEGSRLTVL.

Points on this clonotype: A read error is possible here, since a much larger clone lies one base away. The rearrangement joins TRBV7-6 to TRBJ2-3; D not certain. The V gene lost 4 bases and the J gene lost 5 bases, with 22 bases spanning the gap. CDR1 SGHVS and CDR2 FNYEAQ come from the germline V gene. There are 17 residues in the CDR3. The CDR3 spells CASSYNVLDTGIDTQYF. The CDR3 DNA reads TGTGCCAGCAGCTACAATGTGCTAGACACTGGCATAGATACGCAGTATTTT.

The chain employs TRBV7-9 and TRBJ2-4, with 7 bases identical to TRBD1. The J segment lost 8 bases and the V segment lost 5 bases, leaving 3 bases of the junction unmatched. The CDR3 sequence is 12 residues long. The germline V gene has CDR1 SEHNR and CDR2 FQNEAQ (reference sequence). This CDR3 reads CASSIQGDIQYF. Written as DNA, the CDR3 is TGTGCCAGCAGCATTCAGGGGGACATTCAGTACTTC.

CDR3 region: CAIKRTSGGDTQYF. The CDR3 DNA reads as TGTGCCATCAAACGGACTAGCGGGGGGGATACGCAGTATTTT. The chain recombines TRBV10-3 with TRBJ2-3; 14 bases match TRBD2. The CDR3 runs 14 residues. V lost 7 bases, J lost 6 bases, and 3 bases stayed unmatched. The V gene's germline CDR1 is ENHRY and CDR2 SYGVKD.

This clonotype came up a few times. The chain employs TRBV20-1 and TRBJ2-7; D remains unclear. The germline CDR1 and CDR2 sequences are DFQATT and SNEGSKA (reference sequence). Trimming removed 5 bases at V and 2 bases at J, with 13 bases between. This CDR3 is built from 13 residues. CDR3 in amino acids: CSALKTDAYEQYF. The CDR3 nucleotides are TGCAGTGCTCTAAAGACTGATGCCTACGAGCAGTACTTC.

The chain links TRBV7-2 to TRBJ2-7; tentative D call: TRBD2 (5 bases). The V gene's germline CDR1 is SGHTA and CDR2 FQGNSA. V lost 11 bases, J lost 3 bases, and 20 bases lay in between. This CDR3 contains 14 residues. The CDR3 protein is CAPIEGVGFYEQYF. The CDR3 bases are TGTGCCCCCATAGAGGGCGTTGGGTTCTACGAGCAGTACTTC.

This clonotype has a count of ten or more. This chain links TRBV12-3 or TRBV12-4 with TRBJ2-1; D remains unclear. The CDR3 spans 16 residues. The V gene lost 7 bases and the J gene lost 0 bases, with 16 bases spanning the gap. The CDR3 is CASTQDPFSSYNEQFF. For the CDR3, the DNA is TGTGCCAGCACCCAAGACCCGTTTAGCTCCTACAATGAGCAGTTCTTC.

The V and J genes are TRBV19 and TRBJ2-1; D is undetermined. CDR3 size: 14 residues. Germline assignment: CDR1 LNHDA and CDR2 SQIVND (reference sequence). Trimming stripped 1 base from V and 4 bases from J, with 8 bases between. The CDR3: CASSIGGQYNEQFF. In nucleotides, the CDR3 is TGTGCCAGTAGTATAGGAGGTCAGTACAATGAGCAGTTCTTC.

The rearrangement uses TRBV6-2 or TRBV6-3 and TRBJ1-2, with D uncertain. CDR1 is MNHEY, CDR2 SVGEGT, per germline. The ends were cut back, 6 bases at V and 8 bases at J, with 22 bases in the middle. The CDR3 is made up of 15 amino acids. The CDR3 protein is CASSPFHGMLDGYTF. The CDR3 DNA is TGTGCCAGCAGCCCCTTTCACGGGATGCTTGACGGCTACACCTTC.

This sequence joins TRBV20-1 and TRBJ2-5, with TRBD2 as a possible D gene (5 bases). This CDR3 region has 14 residues. The germline gives CDR1 DFQATT, CDR2 SNEGSKA (reference sequence). V was cut by 2 bases and J by 4 bases, with 14 bases left in between. The CDR3 sequence is CSARTGGPTETQYF. The CDR3 DNA reads TGCAGTGCTAGAACCGGCGGGCCGACAGAGACCCAGTACTTC.

The V gene is TRBV4-1, the J gene TRBJ1-1; 8 bases are a match to TRBD1. Unmatched junction bases numbered 4, after V lost 3 bases and J lost 4 bases. The germline CDR1 and CDR2 sequences are MGHRA and YSYEKL. CDR3 length: 14 amino acids. CDR3 in DNA: TGCGCCAGCAGCCACTCTGGGACAGGCACTGAAGCTTTCTTT. Its protein product is CASSHSGTGTEAFF.

This clonotype was seen a few times. This chain joins TRBV20-1 and TRBJ1-5; no clear D. The CDR3 runs to 15 residues. Between the trimmed V and J ends, which lost 0 bases and 6 bases, there was a span of 15 bases. The germline V gene has CDR1 DFQATT and CDR2 SNEGSKA (reference sequence). CDR3 in amino acids: CSARDVTAEGQPQHF. The DNA for the CDR3 is TGCAGTGCTAGAGATGTAACAGCCGAGGGTCAGCCCCAGCATTTT.